These 13 T cell receptor beta chains originate from one sample sequenced in a study of graft-versus-host responses after intestinal transplantation. The data were produced by immunoSEQ multiplex PCR, yet TCRdb's version contains in-frame clones alone and is incomplete. The sample contains approximately 90,000 clones, roughly 80% of which appear only once. These receptors' antigens are unknown. This material consisted of unstimulated CD4+ T cells sorted from spleen or lymph node cells, taken before intestinal transplant. The receptors originated from a human donor who received an intestinal transplant.

The chain employs TRBV28 and TRBJ1-1; tentatively, D is TRBD1 (6 bases). Per the germline V gene, CDR1 is MDHEN and CDR2 is SYDVKM. The ends were cut back, 2 bases at V and 5 bases at J, with 18 bases in the middle. There are 16 residues in the CDR3. The CDR3 DNA reads TGTGCCAGCAGTTTACTTCTGGGGGCAAAGGGTACTGAAGCTTTCTTT. Its protein product is CASSLLLGAKGTEAFF.

The rearrangement joins TRBV2 to TRBJ2-7; 10 nucleotides line up with TRBD2. The V and J ends lost 4 bases and 1 base, in that order; junction bases with no gene match: 4. Germline CDR1 reads SNHLY; CDR2 reads FYNNEI. The length of the CDR3 is 15 residues. CDR3 amino acids: CASSGGLAASYEQYF. CDR3 in DNA: TGTGCCAGCAGTGGAGGACTAGCGGCTTCCTACGAGCAGTACTTC.

CDR3 in amino acids: CATQGGDSYEQYF. The CDR3 nucleotides are TGTGCCACCCAAGGAGGTGATTCCTACGAGCAGTACTTC. J is TRBJ2-7 and V is TRBV10-3; tentative D call: TRBD2 (5 bases). From germline, CDR1 is ENHRY and CDR2 SYGVKD. V lost 10 bases and J 1 base, leaving 14 bases between the germline ends. The CDR3 covers 13 residues.

The chain recombines TRBV28 with TRBJ2-7; 12 bases line up with TRBD2. Germline V lookup: CDR1 MDHEN, CDR2 SYDVKM. Trimming removed 6 bases from V and 1 base from J; junction bases left unmatched: 4. This CDR3 contains 15 residues. CDR3 region: CASRPSGRGSYEQYF. DNA of the CDR3: TGTGCCAGCAGGCCTAGCGGGAGGGGGTCCTACGAGCAGTACTTC.

Turning to this clone: This sample also contains other DNA sequences that code for the same CDR3. This chain connects TRBV30 to TRBJ1-2; D gene ambiguous. The ends were cut back, 1 base at V and 4 bases at J, with 7 bases in the middle. This CDR3 spans 12 amino acids. CDR1 is GTSNPN, CDR2 SVGIG, per germline (reference sequence). CDR3 sequence: CAWSGGIYGYTF. Written as DNA, the CDR3 is TGTGCCTGGAGTGGCGGGATCTATGGCTACACCTTC. Variable domain in full (rest from reference TRBV30 and TRBJ1-2): SQTIHQWPATLVQPVGSPLSLECTVEGTSNPNLYWYRQAAGRGLQLLFYSVGIGQISSEVPQNLSASRPQDRQFILSSKKLLLSDSGFYLCAWSGGIYGYTFGSGTRLTVV.

This clone is medium-sized (0.01 to 0.1%) by share. The genes are TRBV5-6 and TRBJ1-3, with D uncertain. Germline CDR1 is SGHDT and CDR2 is YYEEEE. The CDR3 totals 13 residues. The V gene lost 4 bases and the J gene lost 3 bases, with 8 bases spanning the gap. The CDR3 region is CASSRVLGNTIYF. The DNA of the CDR3 is TGTGCCAGCAGCCGGGTCCTTGGAAACACCATATATTTT.

This clone appeared once. The chain combines TRBV6-1 with TRBJ2-2; D unresolved. CDR3 length equals 11 residues. V was trimmed by 5 bases and J by 7 bases, leaving 5 bases between them. Germline assignment: CDR1 MNHNS and CDR2 SASEGT. The CDR3 loop is CASSYIGELFF. CDR3 sequence (DNA): TGTGCCAGCAGTTACATCGGGGAGCTGTTTTTT.

The chain couples TRBV28 to TRBJ2-1; tentatively, D is TRBD1 (5 bases). The V gene's germline CDR1 is MDHEN and CDR2 SYDVKM. Between the trimmed V and J ends, which lost 1 base and 9 bases, there was a span of 16 bases. The CDR3 covers 15 residues. In DNA form, the CDR3 reads TGTGCCAGCAGTTTATTGGGCGGACACTCCAGTGAGCAGTTCTTC. Amino acid sequence: CASSLLGGHSSEQFF.

The rearrangement joins TRBV11-2 to TRBJ1-2; D gene unclear. Germline CDR1 SGHAT, CDR2 FQNNGV. The V and J ends lost 0 bases and 7 bases respectively, with 9 bases between them. There are 13 residues in the CDR3. This CDR3 reads CASSLEPEGGYTF. CDR3 in DNA: TGTGCCAGCAGCTTAGAGCCCGAGGGTGGCTACACCTTC.

The V gene is TRBV5-1, the J gene TRBJ2-1; D is possibly TRBD1 (6 bases). V lost 4 bases and J 3 bases, leaving 8 bases between the germline ends. The germline gives CDR1 SGHRS, CDR2 YFSETQ. This CDR3 is 13 amino acids long. CDR3 residues: CASSKDSYNEQFF. The CDR3 DNA reads TGCGCCAGCAGCAAGGACAGCTACAATGAGCAGTTCTTC.

V gene TRBV29-1 combines with J gene TRBJ1-5, with a possible D match to TRBD1 (6 bases). From germline, CDR1 is SQVTM and CDR2 ANQGSEA. The CDR3 runs 12 residues. V was trimmed by 4 bases and J by 9 bases, leaving 13 bases between them. As DNA, the CDR3 is TGCAGCGTTGGCGAGGGGGTTAGGCCCCAGCATTTT. Translation: CSVGEGVRPQHF.

In this sample, this clone turned up a few times. The V and J genes are TRBV14 and TRBJ2-3; 8 bases are a match to TRBD2. Losses at the gene ends were 3 bases for V and 3 bases for J; bases not matched to a gene: 5. The CDR3 covers 15 residues. CDR1 is SGHDN and CDR2 is FVKESK in the germline V gene. The CDR3 spells CASSQRGAGTDTQYF. The DNA for the CDR3 is TGTGCCAGCAGCCAGCGGGGGGCCGGGACAGATACGCAGTATTTT.

This clone was seen more than once but under ten times. A far larger clone is one nucleotide away, so this likely arose from a read error. The DNA of the CDR3 is TGCGCCAGCAGCCAAGCTTTCACCACAAGCTGGACAGCGTCGCGCAATGAGCAGTTCTTC. Translated, it gives CASSQAFTTSWTASRNEQFF. J is TRBJ2-1 and V is TRBV4-1; TRBD1 might be the D (6 bases). The V gene's germline CDR1 is MGHRA and CDR2 YSYEKL. CDR3 length equals 20 residues. The V and J ends lost 1 base and 6 bases respectively, with 28 bases between them.